The entry below describes one TCR beta chain. There is no known antigen for this receptor. One base away there is no much larger clone; base qualities are not given. TCR CDR3 regions were amplified from genomic DNA by multiplex PCR using the deep immunoSEQ assay. For each cell subset, the extracted genomic DNA was distributed evenly across all wells of several immunoSEQ 96-well plates, and each plate served as one replicate. For sorted subsets, 150 to 200 ng genomic DNA, equal to 25,000 to 35,000 T cell genomes, was loaded into each replicate PCR. Purified libraries were measured with a Qubit 3.0 fluorometer, size-checked on a Bioanalyzer 2100, and measured again with the KAPA Library Quantification kit. Every immunoSEQ 96-well plate was sequenced on a separate single-read 150-cycle Illumina NextSeq 550 flow cell. In the paper's pipeline: Because only junctional sequences without quality scores were contained in the immunoSEQ output, filtering matching that applied to full-length reads could not be performed. To assign V/J genes and CDR3, sequences were annotated using PyIR, a Python wrapper for IgBLAST v1.9, with IMGT germline references. Reads with weak V/J assignments (E-value above 1e-6), missing CDR3, stop codons, out-of-frame junctions, or ambiguous translated residues were removed. V3J clonotypes were defined as sequences sharing an identical inferred V gene, J gene, and CDR3 amino acid sequence. To compute the percentage overlap between repertoires, the number of shared unique clonotypes was divided by the size of the smaller repertoire. Repertoire richness was assessed with RTK rarefaction, the Chao1 estimator, and Recon v2.1 estimates of unobserved clonotypes. Generation probabilities were computed with OLGA for all TCRbeta clonotypes obtained by the gDNA method from a few donors. What TCRdb holds here is the immuneACCESS table cut down to in-frame rearrangements. Part of the clones is not present; checked against another copy, under half of the missing clones reflect an unresolved V gene, and the others are unexplained. D and trimming come from the DNA, and the V and J calls and clone size come from that table. The sample includes around 2.5 million clones, with approximately 94% observed a single time. The top ten hold about 0.34% of the sample.

The CDR3 spans 14 residues, from the cysteine through the phenylalanine. Only CDR3 DNA remains: 42 bases, in frame from the first base. Trimming takes 1 base from V and 6 bases from J, and the germline ends sit 15 bases apart. CDR1 and CDR2, per the germline V gene (reference sequence), are GTSNPN and SVGIG. The sample belongs to a study of shared clonotypes between healthy human individuals (dated by TCRdb to 2018 to 2021). As for the study more broadly: Three men and two women, aged 18 to 49 years, made up the cohort. The study deeply sequenced blood TCR repertoires of about 5 healthy adults to estimate repertoire size and the extent of clonotype sharing between individuals. Leukapheresis yielded between about 0.8 and 9.5 billion PBMCs per donor. To increase sequencing depth and limit assay-specific biases, TCR repertoire library preparation and sequencing were carried out by different laboratories using diverse techniques. For each donor, CD4 naive and CD4 memory were each given three plates, CD8 naive was given two plates, and CD8 memory was given one plate. Broader findings and caveats from the paper: Compared with non-shared clonotypes, clonotypes shared by all four sorted-subset donors had higher generation probabilities. Rarefaction of sorted-subset datasets indicated incomplete sequencing despite the large sequencing depth. The small number of donors limited the genetic and exposure-history diversity represented. Pairwise subsampling led to the expectation that sequencing depth would affect the degree of clonotype sharing among donors. Sampling was limited to blood, and TCR repertoires in tissue likely differ from TCR repertoires in blood. About 4.5% of naive CD4, 3.5% of naive CD8, roughly 2.5% of memory CD4, and approximately 0.4% of memory CD8 clonotypes were shared across a few donors. Naive subsets generally had larger estimated clonotype richness than memory subsets did.

The donors were healthy, HIV-negative adults who had no recently reported acute infections or vaccinations. All donors were Caucasian adults living in Nashville, Tennessee, USA. CD4+ T cells were enriched by magnetic negative selection, after which naive cells were positively selected on CD45RA and the negative fraction was taken as the memory subset. After blood collection by leukapheresis, PBMCs were isolated using Ficoll-Histopaque density gradient centrifugation and then cryopreserved in the vapor phase of liquid nitrogen. Analytical flow cytometry was used to check the purity and quantity of every magnetically sorted T cell population. From each sorted fraction, genomic DNA was isolated and quantified by UV absorbance on a Nanodrop 2000c.

Sequenced material: naive CD4+ T cells from PBMCs. What this sample's cell subset or site label stands for: CD45RA+ positively selected. This clonotype was sampled from a man younger than 35 in good health. Some clones in this sample may be carry-over from other donors' samples. This receptor chain uses TRBV30 and TRBJ1-2, with TRBD1 as a weak D call on 6 bases. The DNA sequence is TGTGCCTGGAGTGCTGGACTACAGGGAAATGGCTACACCTTC. This yields the protein CAWSAGLQGNGYTF.